One and the same sample provided the 5 T cell receptor beta chains below, sequenced in a study of blood T cell repertoires in COVID-19. Clones were read by immunoSEQ multiplex PCR, and TCRdb kept only the in-frame ones, dropping some. The sample has 400,000 to 550,000 clones; approximately 90% are singletons. The material sequenced was peripheral blood. The source is a woman under 40 with acute or convalescent COVID-19.

The rearrangement links TRBV29-1 to TRBJ1-1; 9 nucleotides agree with TRBD1. The V segment lost 3 bases and the J segment 1 base; nucleotides outside the gene matches: 0. Germline CDR1 reads SQVTM; CDR2 reads ANQGSEA. The length of the CDR3 is 13 residues. CDR3 coding DNA: TGCAGCGTTGAGGGACAGGGGAACACTGAAGCTTTCTTT. Translated: CSVEGQGNTEAFF.

V and J are TRBV2 and TRBJ2-3; 12 nucleotides line up with TRBD2. This CDR3 region has 16 residues. The trim removed 5 bases at V and 6 bases at J, leaving 9 bases unmatched. Germline assignment: CDR1 SNHLY and CDR2 FYNNEI. The CDR3 spells CASSFTWTSGADTQYF. The CDR3 DNA reads as TGTGCCAGCAGTTTCACCTGGACTAGCGGGGCGGATACGCAGTATTTT.

The rearrangement links TRBV6-6 to TRBJ1-3; TRBD1 is a possible D gene (6 bases). Germline V gives CDR1 MNHNY, CDR2 SVGAGI (reference sequence). The CDR3 spans 15 residues. Deletions cut 0 bases from V and 4 bases from J, with 10 bases between. CDR3 nucleotides: TGTGCCAGCAGTTACTCAGCAGGGGCCGGAAACACCATATATTTT. Translated: CASSYSAGAGNTIYF.

The CDR3: CATFQGVNTEAFF. The CDR3 region has the DNA TGTGCCACCTTTCAGGGGGTGAACACTGAAGCTTTCTTT. V usage is TRBV7-9 and J usage is TRBJ1-1, with TRBD1 identical over 7 bases. The germline CDR1 and CDR2 sequences are SEHNR and FQNEAQ (reference sequence). The CDR3 runs to 13 residues. Trimming cost V 10 bases and J 0 bases; bases outside gene matches: 5.

This chain links TRBV3-1 (or the pseudogene TRBV3-2) with TRBJ2-7; TRBD2 matches 9 bases. The CDR3 consists of 15 residues. Trimming cost V 1 base and J 3 bases; bases outside gene matches: 4. Germline V gives CDR1 LGHDT, CDR2 YNNKEL (reference sequence). The CDR3 region is CASSQAAGGFYEQYF. The CDR3 coding sequence is TGTGCCAGCAGCCAAGCGGCGGGGGGGTTCTACGAGCAGTACTTC.